What follows are 31 T cell receptor beta chains derived from one specimen sequenced in a study of cytomegalovirus exposure and HLA in healthy donors. PCR used 60 Vbeta primers and 13 Jbeta primers. Sequencing was performed with immunoSEQ multiplex PCR; in TCRdb, only in-frame clones are kept and a portion is missing. In the table there are some 190,000 clones, 76% of which are singletons. Sequenced material: PBMCs. These receptors all come from a woman aged 25 to 39 in good health and CMV-seropositive.

The CDR3 sequence is CASSLQGAKNIQYF. The CDR3 DNA sequence: TGTGCCAGCAGCTTGCAGGGAGCCAAAAACATTCAGTACTTC. The gene calls are TRBV5-4 and TRBJ2-4; possible D gene TRBD1, 5 bases. CDR1 SGHNT and CDR2 YYREEE come from the germline V gene (reference sequence). V dropped 1 base and J dropped 0 bases, with 5 bases sitting between them. The CDR3 length is 14 residues.

This rearrangement joins TRBV5-1 to TRBJ2-3; D possibly corresponds to TRBD2 (5 bases). Germline CDR1 is SGHRS and CDR2 is YFSETQ. This CDR3 is built from 15 residues. The V gene lost 0 bases and the J gene lost 0 bases, with 8 bases spanning the gap. The CDR3 loop reads CASSLVRGSTDTQYF. The DNA of the CDR3 is TGCGCCAGCAGCTTGGTCCGGGGTAGCACAGATACGCAGTATTTT.

The CDR3 DNA follows: TGTGCCAGCAGCTTAGGATCCCGAGAAAATGAGCAGTTCTTC. Protein product: CASSLGSRENEQFF. The J gene is TRBJ2-1, the V gene TRBV7-8; D is unresolved. Deletions cut 1 base from V and 7 bases from J, with 11 bases between. The CDR3 sequence is 14 residues long. Germline CDR1 and CDR2: SGHVS and FQNEAQ.

The rearrangement links TRBV5-1 to TRBJ2-5, with a possible D match to TRBD2 (5 bases). With the DNA end fitting TRBJ2-7 better, the J assignment may be wrong. This CDR3 comprises 16 residues. Germline lookup yields CDR1 SGHRS and CDR2 YFSETQ. The chain's CDR3 is CASSLGLLETAYEQYF. The CDR3, as DNA: TGCGCCAGCAGCTTGGGACTACTAGAGACCGCCTACGAGCAGTACTTC.

For the CDR3, the DNA is TGTGCCAGCAGTTACGGGGCTAGCGGGGAGTACTTC. As protein: CASSYGASGEYF. The V and J genes are TRBV6-6 and TRBJ2-5; 9 nucleotides align to TRBD2. This CDR3 is 12 amino acids long. V was clipped by 2 bases and J by 12 bases; unmatched bases: 4. Germline V gives CDR1 MNHNY, CDR2 SVGAGI (reference sequence).

The V call is TRBV10-3, the J call TRBJ2-2; 10 bases are a match to TRBD1. This CDR3 is 15 amino acids long. Germline V lookup: CDR1 ENHRY, CDR2 SYGVKD. V lost 10 bases to trimming and J lost 5 bases; unmatched junction nucleotides: 10. CDR3 residues: CATQDRDRGTGELFF. CDR3 in DNA: TGTGCCACCCAGGACCGGGACAGGGGAACCGGGGAGCTGTTTTTT.

This clone was picked up one time. The chain joins TRBV30 to TRBJ2-7; maybe TRBD2 (7 bases). Germline CDR1 GTSNPN, CDR2 SVGIG (reference sequence). Deletions cut 1 base from V and 12 bases from J, with 16 bases between. The CDR3 contains 12 residues. CDR3 coding DNA: TGTGCCTGGAGTGGGGGGGGGCCCCACGGGTACTTC. Its protein is CAWSGGGPHGYF.

This clone came up once. The V and J genes are TRBV27 and TRBJ2-7; 7 nucleotides align to TRBD2. The CDR3 contains 15 residues. Germline trimming cut 1 base from V and 0 bases from J; bases unmatched to any gene: 3. Germline V gene sequence: CDR1 MNHEY, CDR2 SMNVEV (reference sequence). CDR3 sequence reads: CASSLWASGSYEQYF. The CDR3 DNA follows: TGTGCCAGCAGTTTATGGGCTAGCGGCTCCTACGAGCAGTACTTC.

V and J are TRBV9 and TRBJ2-1, with 12 nucleotides matching TRBD1. The CDR3 extends over 14 amino acids. Germline CDR1 SGDLS, CDR2 YYNGEE. J lost 12 bases, V lost 7 bases, and 11 bases had no gene match. The CDR3 spells CASGPGQGAARQFF. The CDR3 bases are TGTGCCAGCGGCCCGGGACAGGGGGCCGCCAGGCAGTTCTTC.

The genes are TRBV4-1 and TRBJ2-3; 13 bases map to TRBD2. This CDR3 has 17 residues. Germline values: CDR1 MGHRA, CDR2 YSYEKL. J gave up 1 base and V 3 bases, and 4 bases lay outside the gene matches. The CDR3: CASSHPGTSGGTDTQYF. CDR3 DNA: TGCGCCAGCAGCCACCCCGGGACTAGCGGGGGCACAGATACGCAGTATTTT.

The chain links TRBV5-6 to TRBJ1-3, with TRBD1 identical over 8 bases. The ends lost 5 bases at V and 1 base at J; junction bases unmatched: 2. Germline CDR1 is SGHDT and CDR2 is YYEEEE. The CDR3 consists of 14 residues. CDR3 residues: CASSYRGSGNTIYF. For the CDR3, the DNA is TGTGCCAGCAGTTACAGGGGGTCTGGAAACACCATATATTTT.

The rearrangement joins TRBV6-6 to TRBJ1-6, with 9 bases fitting TRBD1. J gave up 7 bases and V 3 bases, and 1 base lay outside the gene matches. Germline lookup yields CDR1 MNHNY and CDR2 SVGAGI (reference sequence). The CDR3 length is 14 residues. The CDR3 nucleotides are TGTGCCAGCAGTTATGGACAGGGGAATTCACCCCTCCACTTT. This sequence encodes CASSYGQGNSPLHF.

The J gene is TRBJ1-4, the V gene TRBV4-3, with D tentatively TRBD1 (5 bases). The V end was cut by 1 base, the J end by 4 bases, with 22 bases between. The germline gives CDR1 LGHNA, CDR2 YSLEER. This CDR3 region has 19 residues. Here the CDR3 DNA reads TGCGCCAGCAGCCAAGCCATGGCGGGAAAGGGGCAGATTAATGAAAAACTGTTTTTT. The encoded protein is CASSQAMAGKGQINEKLFF.

This chain uses TRBV14 with TRBJ2-7; TRBD2 matches at 10 bases. V was clipped by 1 base and J by 0 bases; unmatched bases: 6. The V gene's germline CDR1 is SGHDN and CDR2 FVKESK. The CDR3 loop spans 17 amino acids. The DNA of the CDR3 is TGTGCCAGCAGCCAAGGGTCGGGACTAGCGCTCTCCTACGAGCAGTACTTC. This codes for CASSQGSGLALSYEQYF.

This clone was counted only a few times. The rearrangement links TRBV9 to TRBJ2-1; 13 nucleotides match TRBD2. The CDR3 spans 18 residues. The ends lost 0 bases at V and 8 bases at J; junction bases unmatched: 11. Germline CDR1 reads SGDLS; CDR2 reads YYNGEE. As DNA, the CDR3 is TGTGCCAGCAGCGTAGTCCCGGGACTAGCGGGGTGGTACGATGAGCAGTTCTTC. It is translated as CASSVVPGLAGWYDEQFF.

The gene calls are TRBV7-9 and TRBJ2-1, with D tentatively TRBD2 (6 bases). Germline V gene sequence: CDR1 SEHNR, CDR2 FQNEAQ (reference sequence). The CDR3 loop spans 15 amino acids. V lost 0 bases, J lost 6 bases, and 12 bases lay in between. Here the CDR3 reads CASSLAAGIGNEQFF. The CDR3 bases are TGTGCCAGCAGCTTAGCCGCGGGAATCGGCAATGAGCAGTTCTTC.

In this sample, this clone turned up once. The J gene is TRBJ2-4, the V gene TRBV7-2, with 9 bases matching TRBD2. After removal of 5 bases from V and 8 bases from J, the junction contained 16 bases not matched to a gene. Germline CDR1 reads SGHTA; CDR2 reads FQGNSA. The CDR3 sequence is 17 residues long. CDR3 in amino acids: CASSPRKGGGASHIQYF. CDR3 sequence (DNA): TGTGCCAGCAGCCCTCGCAAGGGCGGGGGGGCTTCACACATTCAGTACTTC.

This chain joins TRBV12-2 and TRBJ2-7; the table's D call, TRBD1, has no DNA check behind it. TRBV12-2 is tagged as a pseudogene. This CDR3 contains 15 residues. The CDR3 protein is CASRLGQGSSYEQYF. Written as DNA, the CDR3 is TGTGCAAGTCGCTTGGGACAGGGGAGCTCCTACGAGCAGTACTTC.

To note about this clone: A read error may produce the germline difference seen at one junction end. This chain links TRBV28 with TRBJ1-2, with 7 positions matching TRBD1. The CDR3 contains 14 residues. CDR1 and CDR2 (germline): MDHEN, SYDVKM. The CDR3 DNA reads TGTGCCAGCCGTTTCCAGACAGGGCTCTATGGCTACACCTTC. Translated: CASRFQTGLYGYTF.

This sequence joins TRBV18 and TRBJ2-3; unclear D gene. CDR1 is KGHSH, CDR2 LQKENI, per germline. This CDR3 is 12 amino acids long. V shed 3 bases and J shed 3 bases, with 4 bases lying between them. CDR3 in amino acids: CASSPVTDTQYF. CDR3 nucleotide sequence: TGTGCCAGCTCACCCGTAACAGATACGCAGTATTTT.

The chain couples TRBV28 to TRBJ2-7; D is perhaps TRBD1 (5 bases). Between the trimmed V and J ends, which lost 1 base and 2 bases, there was a span of 27 bases. The length of the CDR3 is 20 residues. The V gene's germline CDR1 is MDHEN and CDR2 SYDVKM. The CDR3 DNA follows: TGTGCCAGCAGTTTATCCTGGCGCAGATTTTTCGCAGGGCTCGCCTACGAGCAGTACTTC. Translating it yields CASSLSWRRFFAGLAYEQYF. Full variable domain (missing parts from reference TRBV28 and TRBJ2-7): DVKVTQSSRYLVKRTGEKVFLECVQDMDHENMFWYRQDPGLGLRLIYFSYDVKMKEKGDIPEGYSVSREKKERFSLILESASTNQTSMYLCASSLSWRRFFAGLAYEQYFGPGTRLTVT.

The chain combines TRBV5-4 with TRBJ2-7, with D tentatively TRBD1 (5 bases). The CDR3 length is 14 residues. Trimming stripped 0 bases from V and 2 bases from J, with 9 bases between. The V gene's germline CDR1 is SGHNT and CDR2 YYREEE (reference sequence). The chain's CDR3 is CASSLAKGTYEQYF. CDR3 nucleotides: TGTGCCAGCAGCTTGGCCAAGGGGACCTACGAGCAGTACTTC.

The V call is TRBV29-1, the J call TRBJ2-6; the match to TRBD1 covers 8 bases. Germline V gives CDR1 SQVTM, CDR2 ANQGSEA. V lost 6 bases to trimming and J lost 7 bases; unmatched junction nucleotides: 8. The CDR3 runs 14 residues. CDR3 loop: CSVPGQGEANVLTF. The CDR3 DNA sequence: TGCAGCGTCCCCGGACAGGGTGAAGCCAACGTCCTGACTTTC.

CDR3 protein: CAISFQGVESGNTIYF. The CDR3, as DNA: TGTGCCATCAGTTTCCAGGGGGTCGAATCTGGAAACACCATATATTTT. V gene TRBV10-3 combines with J gene TRBJ1-3; 7 nucleotides align to TRBD1. The CDR3 runs 16 residues. Per germline, CDR1 ENHRY and CDR2 SYGVKD. The V and J ends lost 5 bases and 1 base, in that order; junction bases with no gene match: 8.

This chain uses TRBV27 with TRBJ2-7; weak D call: TRBD2 (6 bases). V was trimmed by 4 bases and J by 3 bases, leaving 10 bases between them. This CDR3 region has 13 residues. The germline V gene has CDR1 MNHEY and CDR2 SMNVEV (reference sequence). The CDR3 nucleotides read TGTGCCAGCAGTTCCCGGGGGAACTACGAGCAGTACTTC. This sequence encodes CASSSRGNYEQYF.

The rearrangement links TRBV15 to TRBJ2-3, with D possibly matching TRBD1 (5 bases). The length of the CDR3 is 19 residues. Deletions cut 0 bases from V and 0 bases from J, with 19 bases between. Germline-derived CDR1 and CDR2 are LNHNV and YYDKDF (reference sequence). The CDR3 DNA reads as TGTGCCACCAGCAGAGATCATGGGGCTGACCGCTCTAGCACAGATACGCAGTATTTT. Translated: CATSRDHGADRSSTDTQYF.

The chain has TRBV5-8 and TRBJ1-5; no reliable D call. Germline V gene lookup returns CDR1 SGHTS and CDR2 YDEGEE. The CDR3 loop spans 14 amino acids. Trimming removed 2 bases from V and 2 bases from J, with 8 bases in between. CDR3 DNA: TGTGCCAGCAGCTTTCCTATCGGCAATCAGCCCCAGCATTTT. Translation: CASSFPIGNQPQHF.

The chain recombines TRBV6-1 with TRBJ2-2, with unresolved D. Trimming pared 6 bases from V and 3 bases from J, leaving 11 bases between. The V gene's germline CDR1 is MNHNS and CDR2 SASEGT. The CDR3 runs to 14 residues. The DNA of the CDR3 is TGTGCCAGCAGCCTGTGGGCCTACACCGGGGAGCTGTTTTTT. Translating it yields CASSLWAYTGELFF.

The genes are TRBV11-2 and TRBJ1-6; 7 nucleotides line up with TRBD1. The CDR3 sequence is 14 residues long. Germline V gene lookup returns CDR1 SGHAT and CDR2 FQNNGV. The V gene end was trimmed by 5 bases and the J gene end by 6 bases; junction bases not matched to a gene: 4. CDR3 bases: TGTGCCAGCAGCCGCGGGACAGTTAATTCACCCCTCCACTTT. Translation gives CASSRGTVNSPLHF.

The chain is built from TRBV11-3 and TRBJ2-1; tentative D call: TRBD2 (6 bases). The germline V and J ends were trimmed by 3 bases and 4 bases, with 10 bases remaining between them. The CDR3 runs to 14 residues. Germline V gene lookup returns CDR1 SGHNT and CDR2 YENEEA. CDR3 residues: CASSFPGLYNEQFF. The CDR3 DNA sequence: TGTGCCAGCAGCTTTCCGGGACTGTACAATGAGCAGTTCTTC.

CDR3 bases: TGTGCCAGCAGCCGACAGGGGACTAACACCGGGGAGCTGTTTTTT. Amino acid sequence: CASSRQGTNTGELFF. The chain uses TRBV6-5 and TRBJ2-2; the match to TRBD1 covers 8 bases. Germline assignment: CDR1 MNHEY and CDR2 SVGAGI. The CDR3 is made up of 15 amino acids. Unmatched junction bases numbered 5, after V lost 6 bases and J lost 2 bases.